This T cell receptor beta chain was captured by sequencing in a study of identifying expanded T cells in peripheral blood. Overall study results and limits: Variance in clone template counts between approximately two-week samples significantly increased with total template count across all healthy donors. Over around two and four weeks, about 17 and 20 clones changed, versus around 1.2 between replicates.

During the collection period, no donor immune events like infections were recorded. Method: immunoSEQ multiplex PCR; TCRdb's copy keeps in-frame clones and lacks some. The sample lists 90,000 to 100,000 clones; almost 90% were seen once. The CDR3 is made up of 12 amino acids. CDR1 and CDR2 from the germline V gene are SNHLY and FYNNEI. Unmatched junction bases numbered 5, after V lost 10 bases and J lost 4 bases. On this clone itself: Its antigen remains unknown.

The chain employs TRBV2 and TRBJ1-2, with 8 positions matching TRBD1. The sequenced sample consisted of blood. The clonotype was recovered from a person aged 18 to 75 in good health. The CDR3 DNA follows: TGTGCCACCCAGGGGGCGGGCTATGGCTACACCTTC. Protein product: CATQGAGYGYTF.